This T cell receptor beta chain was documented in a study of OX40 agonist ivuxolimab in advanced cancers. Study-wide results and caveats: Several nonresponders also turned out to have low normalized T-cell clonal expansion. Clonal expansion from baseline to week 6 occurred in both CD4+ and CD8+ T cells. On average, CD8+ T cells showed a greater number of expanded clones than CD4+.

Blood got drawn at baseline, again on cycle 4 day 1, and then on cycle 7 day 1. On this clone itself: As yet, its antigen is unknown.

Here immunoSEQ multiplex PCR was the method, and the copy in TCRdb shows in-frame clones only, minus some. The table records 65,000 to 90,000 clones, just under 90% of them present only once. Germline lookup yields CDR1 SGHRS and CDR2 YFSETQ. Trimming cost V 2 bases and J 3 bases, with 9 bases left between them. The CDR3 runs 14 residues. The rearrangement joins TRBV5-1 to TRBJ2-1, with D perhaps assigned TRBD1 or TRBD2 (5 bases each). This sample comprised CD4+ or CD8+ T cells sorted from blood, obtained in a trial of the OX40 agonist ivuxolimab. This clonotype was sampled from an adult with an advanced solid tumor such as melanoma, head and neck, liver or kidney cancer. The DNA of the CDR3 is TGCGCCAGCAGCTTCGGGACGGTCTACAATGAGCAGTTCTTC. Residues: CASSFGTVYNEQFF.